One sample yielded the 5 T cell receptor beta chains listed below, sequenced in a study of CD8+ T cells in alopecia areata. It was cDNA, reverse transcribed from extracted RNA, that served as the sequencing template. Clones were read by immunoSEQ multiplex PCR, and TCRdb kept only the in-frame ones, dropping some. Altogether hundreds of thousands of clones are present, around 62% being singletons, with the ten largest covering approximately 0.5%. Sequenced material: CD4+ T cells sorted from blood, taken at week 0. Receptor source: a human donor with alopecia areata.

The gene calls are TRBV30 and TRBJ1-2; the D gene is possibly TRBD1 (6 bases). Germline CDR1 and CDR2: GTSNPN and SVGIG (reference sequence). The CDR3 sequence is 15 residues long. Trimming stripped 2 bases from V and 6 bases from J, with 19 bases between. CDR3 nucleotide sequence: TGTGCCTGGAGTCGGACAGTAGGGGTTATCCATGGCTACACCTTC. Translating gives CAWSRTVGVIHGYTF.

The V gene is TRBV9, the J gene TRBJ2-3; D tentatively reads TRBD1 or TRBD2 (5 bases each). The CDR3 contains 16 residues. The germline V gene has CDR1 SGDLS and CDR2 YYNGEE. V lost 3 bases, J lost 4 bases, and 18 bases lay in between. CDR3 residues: CASSATGSRGADTQYF. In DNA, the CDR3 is TGTGCCAGCAGCGCAACGGGCTCCCGGGGCGCAGATACGCAGTATTTT.

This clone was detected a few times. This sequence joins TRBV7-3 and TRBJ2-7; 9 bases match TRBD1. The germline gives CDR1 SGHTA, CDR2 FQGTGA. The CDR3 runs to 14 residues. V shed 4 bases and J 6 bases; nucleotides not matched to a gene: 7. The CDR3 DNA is TGTGCCAGCAGCTCGGGACAGGGAAGGGGCGAGCAGTACTTC. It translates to CASSSGQGRGEQYF.

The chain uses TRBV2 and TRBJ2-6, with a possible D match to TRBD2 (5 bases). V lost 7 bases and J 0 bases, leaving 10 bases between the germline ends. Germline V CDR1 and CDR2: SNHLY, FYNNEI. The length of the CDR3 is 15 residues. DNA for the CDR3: TGTGCCAGCACTCGGGATCCCTCTGGGGCCAACGTCCTGACTTTC. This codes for CASTRDPSGANVLTF.

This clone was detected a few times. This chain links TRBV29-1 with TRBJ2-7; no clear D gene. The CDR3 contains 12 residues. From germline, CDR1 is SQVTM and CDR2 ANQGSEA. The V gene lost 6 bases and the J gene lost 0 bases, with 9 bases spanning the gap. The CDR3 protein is CSVARSSYEQYF. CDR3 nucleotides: TGCAGCGTAGCCAGAAGCTCCTACGAGCAGTACTTC.